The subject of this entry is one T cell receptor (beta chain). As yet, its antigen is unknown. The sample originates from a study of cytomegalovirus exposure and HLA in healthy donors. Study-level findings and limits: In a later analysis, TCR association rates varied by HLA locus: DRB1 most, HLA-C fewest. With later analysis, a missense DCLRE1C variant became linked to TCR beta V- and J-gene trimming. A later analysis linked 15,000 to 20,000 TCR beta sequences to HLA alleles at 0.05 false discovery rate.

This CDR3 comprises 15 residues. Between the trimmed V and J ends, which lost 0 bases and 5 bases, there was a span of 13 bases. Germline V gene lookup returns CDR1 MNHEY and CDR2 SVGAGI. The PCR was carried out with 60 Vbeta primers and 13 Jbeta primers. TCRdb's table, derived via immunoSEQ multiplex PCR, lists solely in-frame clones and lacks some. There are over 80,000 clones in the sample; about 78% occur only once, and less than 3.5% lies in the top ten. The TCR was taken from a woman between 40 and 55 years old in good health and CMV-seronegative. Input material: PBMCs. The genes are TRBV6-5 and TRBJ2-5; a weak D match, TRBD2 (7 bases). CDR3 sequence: CASSYSLGGGETQYF. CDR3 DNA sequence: TGTGCCAGCAGTTACTCCCTAGGGGGAGGGGAGACCCAGTACTTC.